The T cell receptor beta chain under discussion was sequenced for a study of blood T cell repertoires in COVID-19. Study context: Samples of COVID-19 (acute and convalescent) were obtained from the United States, Italy and Spain. Sources were T cells, B-cell-depleted T cells, or PBMCs; the material itself was cDNA or gDNA.

Original processing methods: Nucleated cell counts were estimated from reference gene primer amplification. Sequencing was performed with immunoSEQ multiplex PCR; in TCRdb, only in-frame clones are kept and a portion is missing. D and trimming come from the DNA, and the V and J calls and clone size come from that table. Of about 300,000 clones in the sample, 84% were seen once. Germline loops: CDR1 MDHEN, CDR2 SYDVKM. This CDR3 has 16 residues. Trimming took off 5 bases at V and 0 bases at J, with 16 bases between the two ends. The sequenced sample was peripheral blood. This rearrangement joins TRBV28 to TRBJ1-1, with D perhaps TRBD1 (6 bases). This sequence was found in a human donor with COVID-19, enrolled during active disease. The donor label of this sample is uncertain. In DNA, the CDR3 is TGTGCCAGCAGTCGCCGAAGACAGGCAATGAACACTGAAGCTTTCTTT. This codes for CASSRRRQAMNTEAFF. The variable domain in full, with the rest retrieved from reference TRBV28 and TRBJ1-1, is DVKVTQSSRYLVKRTGEKVFLECVQDMDHENMFWYRQDPGLGLRLIYFSYDVKMKEKGDIPEGYSVSREKKERFSLILESASTNQTSMYLCASSRRRQAMNTEAFFGQGTRLTVV.